This T cell receptor (beta chain) comes out of a study of T cells in Graves' hyperthyroidism and ophthalmopathy. Amplified TCR beta CDR3 regions derived from RNA transcripts. Researchers ran a first-round RT-PCR on the TCR CDR3 using the HTBI primer set. A single record per CDR3 protein comes from TCRdb applying MiXCR to the multiplex PCR reads. This sample yields about 560,000 distinct CDR3 sequences, of which 15% to 19% are seen a single time; under 8% belongs to the top ten. For Graves' hyperthyroidism to be stable, ophthalmopathy could not progress within 18 months. V lost 2 bases, J lost 0 bases, and 18 bases lay in between. The germline gives CDR1 SEHNR, CDR2 FQNEAQ (reference sequence). The CDR3 is 18 residues long.

The rearrangement uses TRBV7-9 and TRBJ2-3; possibly TRBD1 or TRBD2 for D (6 bases each). This sequence originates from a woman in her 30s with Graves' hyperthyroidism. Sequenced sample: blood. This CDR3 reads CASSLIGGGKISTDTQYF. DNA for the CDR3: TGTGCCAGCAGCTTAATTGGGGGCGGGAAGATAAGCACAGATACGCAGTATTTT.